This paragraph reports one T cell receptor beta chain. The sample comes from a study of blood T cell repertoires in COVID-19. As for the study in general: The United States, Italy and Spain supplied acute and convalescent COVID-19 samples. Sample material is recorded as cDNA or gDNA derived from T cells, B-cell-depleted T cells, or PBMCs.

In the source study's methods: Estimation of nucleated cell counts relied on the amplification of reference gene primers. Clones were read by immunoSEQ multiplex PCR, and TCRdb kept only the in-frame ones, dropping some. V and J calls and clone size are those listed in that table; D and trimming were worked out from the DNA. Here the sample spans 80,000 to 95,000 clones, roughly 86% being singletons. V was trimmed by 7 bases and J by 3 bases, leaving 15 bases between them. Germline CDR1 and CDR2: MDHEN and SYDVKM. The CDR3 loop spans 15 amino acids. Sequencing was done on a sample of peripheral blood. The TCR sequence derives from a woman over 75 in a cohort sampled during active or convalescent COVID-19. This chain joins TRBV28 and TRBJ2-2; D is perhaps TRBD1 (6 bases). CDR3: CASKPPGHDTGELFF. The CDR3 DNA reads TGTGCCAGCAAACCTCCGGGACACGACACCGGGGAGCTGTTTTTT.